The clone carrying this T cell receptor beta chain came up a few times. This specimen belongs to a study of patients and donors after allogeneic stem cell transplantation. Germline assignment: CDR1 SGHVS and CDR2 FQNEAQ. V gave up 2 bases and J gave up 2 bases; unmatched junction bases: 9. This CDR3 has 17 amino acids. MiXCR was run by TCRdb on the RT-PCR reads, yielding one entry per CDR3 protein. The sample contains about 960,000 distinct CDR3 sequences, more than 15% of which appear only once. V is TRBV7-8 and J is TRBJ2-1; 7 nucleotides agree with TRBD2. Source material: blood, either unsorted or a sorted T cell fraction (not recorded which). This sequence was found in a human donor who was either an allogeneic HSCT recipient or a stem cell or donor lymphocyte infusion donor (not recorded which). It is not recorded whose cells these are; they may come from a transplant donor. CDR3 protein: CASSLIPRGRAYNEQFF. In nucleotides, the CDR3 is TGTGCCAGCAGCTTAATACCCCGCGGGAGAGCCTACAATGAGCAGTTCTTC.